Presented here are 31 T cell receptor beta chains from one specimen sequenced in a study of T cell repertoires in cytomegalovirus infection. From the reads, TCRdb called clonotypes with MiXCR, one entry per CDR3 protein. The sample shows some 900,000 distinct CDR3 sequences, 32% of them seen only once. No antigen has been assigned to these receptors. The sample consisted of cultured CD8+ T cells from PBMCs, taken from culture after CMV antigen stimulation. The receptors originated from a human donor in good health (CMV status not recorded). Some clones in this sample may be carry-over from other donors' samples.

The chain joins TRBV7-9 to TRBJ1-2; perhaps TRBD1 as D (6 bases). Germline-derived CDR1 and CDR2 are SEHNR and FQNEAQ (reference sequence). The CDR3 sequence is 13 residues long. With 5 bases removed from V and 6 bases from J, the gap between germline ends came to 13 bases. The CDR3 is CASSPTGFHGYTF. CDR3 sequence (DNA): TGTGCCAGCAGCCCAACAGGGTTCCATGGCTACACCTTC.

This clonotype was seen only a few times. Compared with germline, one end of the junction differs, possibly owing to a read error. V gene TRBV28 combines with J gene TRBJ2-1; 9 nucleotides line up with TRBD2. The CDR3 is 15 residues long. Germline assignment: CDR1 MDHEN and CDR2 SYDVKM. CDR3 DNA: TGTGCCAGCATTAGGGGACTAGCCTCCTCCAATGAGCAGTTCTTC. Residues: CASIRGLASSNEQFF. Full variable domain (missing parts from reference TRBV28 and TRBJ2-1): DVKVTQSSRYLVKRTGEKVFLECVQDMDHENMFWYRQDPGLGLRLIYFSYDVKMKEKGDIPEGYSVSREKKERFSLILESASTNQTSMYLCASIRGLASSNEQFFGPGTRLTVL.

The V and J genes are TRBV19 and TRBJ1-1; D ambiguous. Trimming removed 2 bases from V and 0 bases from J, with 10 bases in between. Per the germline V gene, CDR1 is LNHDA and CDR2 is SQIVND (reference sequence). CDR3 length equals 15 residues. The CDR3 spells CASSINGLLNTEAFF. The CDR3 DNA reads TGTGCCAGTAGTATAAATGGGCTCTTGAACACTGAAGCTTTCTTT.

This chain connects TRBV28 to TRBJ2-1; no clear D gene. The germline CDR1 and CDR2 sequences are MDHEN and SYDVKM. CDR3 length equals 13 residues. Trimming pared 5 bases from V and 4 bases from J, leaving 9 bases between. CDR3 sequence (DNA): TGTGCCAGCAGTAGGGAATTATACAATGAGCAGTTCTTC. Protein product: CASSRELYNEQFF.

J is TRBJ2-5 and V is TRBV7-9; D not certain. CDR3 length: 13 residues. V lost 2 bases and J 3 bases, leaving 7 bases between the germline ends. Germline CDR1 and CDR2: SEHNR and FQNEAQ (reference sequence). The CDR3 region is CASSLYAEETQYF. For the CDR3, the DNA is TGTGCCAGCAGCTTATACGCGGAAGAGACCCAGTACTTC. The variable domain in full, completed from reference TRBV7-9 and TRBJ2-5, reads DTGVSQNPRHKITKRGQNVTFRCDPISEHNRLYWYRQTLGQGPEFLTYFQNEAQLEKSRLLSDRFSAERPKGSFSTLEIQRTEQGDSAMYLCASSLYAEETQYFGPGTRLLVL.

In its sample, this clonotype was seen many times. The V call is TRBV6-5, the J call TRBJ2-7; TRBD2 agrees at 7 bases. Looked up from germline, CDR1 is MNHEY and CDR2 is SVGAGI. With V trimmed by 5 bases and J by 4 bases, 8 bases remained unmatched. The CDR3 runs to 14 residues. In DNA, the CDR3 is TGTGCCAGCAGTGTCCGGGACTACCCTTACGAGCAGTACTTC. Amino acid sequence: CASSVRDYPYEQYF.

The gene calls are TRBV6-5 and TRBJ1-1; D not certain. The V gene lost 5 bases and the J gene lost 1 base, with 17 bases spanning the gap. Per germline, CDR1 MNHEY and CDR2 SVGAGI. CDR3 length: 16 amino acids. Written as DNA, the CDR3 is TGTGCCAGCAGTAGACCTCATCCTAAGAGGAACACTGAAGCTTTCTTT. Its protein product is CASSRPHPKRNTEAFF.

Ten or more counts support this clonotype. The chain recombines TRBV7-8 with TRBJ1-2; D remains ambiguous. In germline, CDR1 is SGHVS, CDR2 FQNEAQ. This CDR3 is built from 13 residues. V dropped 5 bases and J dropped 1 base, with 8 bases sitting between them. The CDR3 nucleotides are TGTGCCAGCAGCGGGAGGGATAACTATGGCTACACCTTC. Residues: CASSGRDNYGYTF.

The rearrangement links TRBV6-1 to TRBJ1-6, with 8 nucleotides matching TRBD1. Germline trimming cut 0 bases from V and 10 bases from J; bases unmatched to any gene: 5. The CDR3 is 15 amino acids. Per germline, CDR1 MNHNS and CDR2 SASEGT. CDR3 sequence reads: CASSEATGAWSPLHF. CDR3 DNA sequence: TGTGCCAGCAGTGAAGCGACAGGGGCTTGGTCACCCCTCCACTTT.

This clonotype was counted only a few times. The chain is built from TRBV7-6 and TRBJ2-3, with D perhaps matching TRBD2 (6 bases). With 5 bases removed from V and 3 bases from J, the gap between germline ends came to 21 bases. Germline CDR1 SGHVS, CDR2 FNYEAQ. The CDR3 has 17 amino acids. Here the CDR3 DNA reads TGTGCCAGCAGCAAAATTAGCGGAATTAAAAGTACAGATACGCAGTATTTT. Its protein is CASSKISGIKSTDTQYF. Variable domain in full (rest from reference TRBV7-6 and TRBJ2-3): GAGVSQSPRYKVTKRGQDVALRCDPISGHVSLYWYRQALGQGPEFLTYFNYEAQQDKSGLPNDRFSAERPEGSISTLTIQRTEQRDSAMYRCASSKISGIKSTDTQYFGPGTRLTVL.

The V gene is TRBV20-1, the J gene TRBJ2-3; D unclear. Germline V gene lookup returns CDR1 DFQATT and CDR2 SNEGSKA (reference sequence). The CDR3 consists of 15 residues. The V end lost 0 bases, the J end lost 1 base, and 11 bases lay between the germline ends. This CDR3 reads CSARDEGRGTDTQYF. CDR3 DNA sequence: TGCAGTGCTAGAGATGAAGGGCGAGGCACAGATACGCAGTATTTT.

To note about this clonotype: A read error may account for a junction end that differs from germline. V gene TRBV10-3 combines with J gene TRBJ2-4; D unclear. Germline CDR1 and CDR2: ENHRY and SYGVKD. The CDR3 runs 15 residues. CDR3 DNA: TGTGCCATCAGTGACCGTACCGTTGACAAATACATTCAGTACTTC. Amino acid sequence: CAISDRTVDKYIQYF.

This clonotype was seen ten or more times. The chain joins TRBV7-2 to TRBJ1-5; D might be TRBD1 (5 bases). The germline V gene encodes CDR1 SGHTA and CDR2 FQGNSA. The CDR3 length is 14 residues. V was pared by 4 bases and J by 7 bases, with 14 bases between. In DNA, the CDR3 is TGTGCCAGCAGCTGGTACGAGGGGAAGCAGCCCCAGCATTTT. Amino acid sequence: CASSWYEGKQPQHF.

This clonotype showed up just a few times. V gene TRBV7-6 combines with J gene TRBJ2-1, with 7 bases that match TRBD2. Germline loops: CDR1 SGHVS, CDR2 FNYEAQ. V dropped 3 bases and J dropped 4; count of bases not matched to a gene: 3. The CDR3 is 14 residues long. The CDR3 spells CASSLYSGYNEQFF. The CDR3 DNA follows: TGTGCCAGCAGCTTGTATAGCGGGTACAATGAGCAGTTCTTC.

Remarks on this clonotype: A much larger clone is a single base away; this may be a read error. The CDR3 DNA is TGTGTCAGCAGCATTTGGACAGGGCAGAACACCGGGGAGCTGTTTTTT. It specifies CVSSIWTGQNTGELFF. V gene TRBV7-3 combines with J gene TRBJ2-2, with 8 positions matching TRBD1. The germline V gene encodes CDR1 SGHTA and CDR2 FQGTGA. The CDR3 has 16 residues.

The V call is TRBV2, the J call TRBJ2-7, with D possibly being TRBD2 (5 bases). Trimming cost V 10 bases and J 0 bases, with 13 bases left between them. Germline V lookup: CDR1 SNHLY, CDR2 FYNNEI. This CDR3 contains 13 residues. CDR3 sequence: CANRDGDSYEQYF. For the CDR3, the DNA is TGTGCCAATCGGGATGGGGACTCCTACGAGCAGTACTTC.

The chain combines TRBV5-3 with TRBJ2-7, with D uncertain. TRBV5-3 is designated an ORF whose function remains uncertain. The length of the CDR3 is 13 residues. The CDR3 DNA is TGTGCCAGCAGCTCACCCGGGTCACCGGAGCAGTACGTC. It yields the protein CASSSPGSPEQYV.

With respect to this clonotype: Given a much more abundant clone one base away, this may be a read error. The chain combines TRBV12-3 or TRBV12-4 with TRBJ1-3; TRBD1 matches 7 bases. V lost 7 bases and J lost 3; bases outside the gene matches: 6. The CDR3 covers 14 residues. This CDR3 is CASIGAGGGNTIYF. CDR3 bases: TGTGCCAGCATCGGGGCAGGGGGTGGAAACACCATATATTTT.

On this clonotype itself: A read error may explain this, as a much larger clone is one base away. J is TRBJ2-2 and V is TRBV7-6; D gene ambiguous. The CDR3 is 15 amino acids. Germline V gene lookup returns CDR1 SGHVS and CDR2 FNYEAQ. CDR3 coding DNA: TGTGCCAACAGCTTAGCCGGGTCCTACACCGGGGAGCTGTTTTTT. Amino acids: CANSLAGSYTGELFF.

In regard to this clonotype: At one boundary the junction diverges from the germline segment, which might be a read error. The genes are TRBV7-2 and TRBJ2-5; D possibly corresponds to TRBD1 (6 bases). Germline CDR1 is SGHTA and CDR2 is FQGNSA. This CDR3 is built from 13 residues. CDR3 nucleotides: TGTGCCAACAGCTTAGTAGGGGGAGAGACCCAGTACTTC. It is translated as CANSLVGGETQYF.

This clonotype was counted many times. The J gene is TRBJ1-6, the V gene TRBV7-2; D is unclear. Germline CDR1 and CDR2: SGHTA and FQGNSA. The V gene lost 2 bases and the J gene lost 1 base, with 15 bases spanning the gap. This CDR3 spans 18 amino acids. CDR3 nucleotide sequence: TGTGCCAGCAGCTTATTGGAGATCCCCTATTCCTATAATTCACCCCTCCACTTT. Encoded protein: CASSLLEIPYSYNSPLHF. Drawing the rest from reference TRBV7-2 and TRBJ1-6, the complete variable domain is GAGVSQSPSNKVTEKGKDVELRCDPISGHTALYWYRQSLGQGLEFLIYFQGNSAPDKSGLPSDRFSAERTGGSVSTLTIQRTQQEDSAVYLCASSLLEIPYSYNSPLHFGNGTRLTVT.

The CDR3 spells CASSLPPREQFF. CDR3 coding DNA: TGTGCCAGCAGCCTACCACCCCGCGAGCAGTTCTTC. V gene TRBV5-4 combines with J gene TRBJ2-1; D call uncertain. Germline loops: CDR1 SGHNT, CDR2 YYREEE (reference sequence). This CDR3 contains 12 residues. Trimming removed 4 bases at V and 10 bases at J, with 12 bases between.

Ten or more counts support this clonotype. The chain recombines TRBV4-1 with TRBJ2-7, with a tentative D call TRBD2 (6 bases). CDR3 size: 15 residues. The V gene lost 0 bases and the J gene lost 2 bases, with 11 bases spanning the gap. Germline CDR1 reads MGHRA; CDR2 reads YSYEKL. The CDR3 DNA sequence: TGCGCCAGCAGCCAAGACTTCGCGGGGACCTACGAGCAGTACTTC. It codes for CASSQDFAGTYEQYF.

The rearrangement uses TRBV6-5 and TRBJ1-2; D call uncertain. This CDR3 region has 13 residues. Trimming removed 5 bases from V and 4 bases from J, with 11 bases in between. Germline CDR1 reads MNHEY; CDR2 reads SVGAGI. DNA for the CDR3: TGTGCCAGCAGTACCCTTGGTCCCTATGGCTACACCTTC. This translates into CASSTLGPYGYTF.

In DNA, the CDR3 is TGTGCCATCAGTGGAAGTTCGGGTAATTCACCCCTCCACTTT. It encodes CAISGSSGNSPLHF. V gene TRBV10-3 combines with J gene TRBJ1-6; D is ambiguous. The CDR3 has 14 residues. The V and J ends lost 4 bases and 6 bases respectively, with 10 bases between them. Germline CDR1 and CDR2: ENHRY and SYGVKD.

Details on this clonotype: Its ends do not fully match the called genes, so a read error is possible. The chain links TRBV25-1 to TRBJ1-2; no reliable D call. This CDR3 is built from 10 residues. CDR1 is MGHDK, CDR2 SYGVNS, per germline. CDR3 sequence (DNA): TGTGTCAGCTGGGGAGATGGCTACACCTTC. The encoded protein is CVSWGDGYTF.

This clonotype was counted only a few times. The chain couples TRBV6-5 to TRBJ2-1; D tentatively reads TRBD1 or TRBD2 (5 bases each). The CDR3 runs 13 residues. Germline loops: CDR1 MNHEY, CDR2 SVGAGI. Trimming removed 6 bases at V and 5 bases at J, with 11 bases between. CDR3 DNA sequence: TGTGCCAGCAGCCTACAGGAGGACAATGAGCAGTTCTTC. This translates into CASSLQEDNEQFF.

The chain recombines TRBV29-1 with TRBJ1-2; a weak D match, TRBD1 (6 bases). This CDR3 contains 13 residues. Per the germline V gene, CDR1 is SQVTM and CDR2 is ANQGSEA. The V gene lost 4 bases and the J gene lost 2 bases, with 11 bases spanning the gap. The CDR3 spells CSVALGQNYGYTF. In nucleotides, the CDR3 is TGCAGCGTTGCTCTCGGACAGAACTATGGCTACACCTTC.

This clonotype was picked up a small number of times. In nucleotides, the CDR3 is TGTGCCACCAGTGATTTGCCCCGGAGTGGGGCGGGTAATAGCAATCAGCCCCAGCATTTT. It is translated as CATSDLPRSGAGNSNQPQHF. The rearrangement links TRBV24-1 to TRBJ1-5, with TRBD1 as a possible D gene (5 bases). The germline V and J ends were trimmed by 0 bases and 0 bases, with 20 bases remaining between them. Germline CDR1 reads KGHDR; CDR2 reads SFDVKD. The CDR3 runs 20 residues.

Concerning this clonotype: A junction boundary mismatches the germline segment, possibly from a read error. The chain joins TRBV27 to TRBJ2-6; D not resolved. The CDR3 totals 12 residues. CDR1 and CDR2 from the germline V gene are MNHEY and SMNVEV (reference sequence). The CDR3 reads CASTSGTNVLTF. CDR3 bases: TGTGCCAGCACCTCTGGGACCAACGTCCTGACTTTC.

V and J are TRBV27 and TRBJ2-3, with 14 bases identical to TRBD2. The CDR3 covers 16 residues. The V segment lost 4 bases and the J segment 0 bases; nucleotides outside the gene matches: 0. Germline CDR1 MNHEY, CDR2 SMNVEV (reference sequence). CDR3 loop: CASSWTSGGSTDTQYF. The CDR3 bases are TGTGCCAGCAGTTGGACTAGCGGGGGGAGCACAGATACGCAGTATTTT.